This T cell receptor beta chain was observed in a study of response to subunit inactivated influenza vaccine. As to this clonotype: Its antigen is as yet unknown.

With 4 bases clipped from V and 7 bases from J, the junction kept 10 bases outside the gene matches. CDR1 is DFQATT and CDR2 is SNEGSKA in the germline V gene (reference sequence). The CDR3 covers 14 residues. TCRdb re-analysed the RT-PCR reads in MiXCR, keeping a single row per CDR3 protein. The table has over 800,000 distinct CDR3 sequences, around 20% seen once; the top ten hold roughly 10%. General study results and limits: The authors suggested that few new T cells are recruited per seasonal influenza vaccination.

The TCR sequence derives from a man over 45 who received an inactivated influenza vaccine. Sequenced material: PBMCs from blood, taken around 5 days after vaccination. The chain carries TRBV20-1 and TRBJ2-3; 8 bases are shared with TRBD2. CDR3 sequence: CSATGGSGANTQYF. The CDR3 DNA reads TGCAGTGCTACGGGGGGTAGCGGGGCAAATACGCAGTATTTT.